This T cell receptor beta chain was identified in a study of Graves' ophthalmopathy and Graves' hyperthyroidism. The sample holds a few counts of this clonotype. The antigen is undetermined. The sequenced template was RNA, covering the TCR beta CDR3 region. HTBI-primed RT-PCR formed the first round, and a multiplex PCR formed the second. TCRdb recomputed calls from the multiplex PCR reads with MiXCR, one row per CDR3 protein. The sample holds about 700,000 distinct CDR3 sequences; approximately 39% are singletons and the top ten take around 3.3%. Broader study findings: A majority of expanded thyroid clonotypes exceeding 0.001 frequency were likewise present in blood.

Germline V gene sequence: CDR1 SGHTA, CDR2 FQGNSA. V was clipped by 5 bases and J by 6 bases, with 13 bases between them. This CDR3 is built from 14 residues. Ophthalmopathy donors' eye disease showed moderate-to-severe activity, CAS of at least 3, NOSPECS of at least 4 and duration under 3 months. Clinicians diagnosed using symptoms, serum thyroxine, TRAb, thyroid ultrasound and orbital computed tomography. The rearrangement uses TRBV7-2 and TRBJ2-2; D remains unclear. The sequenced sample was peripheral blood. This sequence originates from an adult man with Graves' ophthalmopathy. The CDR3 DNA follows: TGTGCCAGCAGCACTGTCCTAGATTCCGGGGAGCTGTTTTTT. Protein sequence: CASSTVLDSGELFF.